The rows below give T cell receptor beta chains drawn from one sample of a study of OX40 agonist ivuxolimab in advanced cancers. The table came from immunoSEQ multiplex PCR; TCRdb's copy has only in-frame clones and leaves some out. The repertoire has tens of thousands of clones, approximately 90% of them found once; the top ten carry around 25%. The source material was CD4+ or CD8+ T cells sorted from blood, sampled in a trial of the OX40 agonist ivuxolimab. Receptors were obtained from an adult with an advanced solid tumor such as melanoma, head and neck, liver or kidney cancer. The CDR3 runs from the conserved cysteine through the conserved F or W. The order of the fields is clone size, D gene, J gene, V gene, CDR3 protein, CDR3 DNA. D genes are given only for firm matches. Not all rows give a size; the values are once, few, many and, for expanded clones, a class.

abundance: .
d_gene: TRBD1
j_gene: TRBJ2-1
v_gene: TRBV11-2
CDR3aa: CASSFQGADNEQFF
CDR3nt: TGTGCCAGCAGCTTCCAGGGGGCGGACAATGAGCAGTTCTTC

abundance: .
d_gene: .
j_gene: TRBJ2-7
v_gene: TRBV30
CDR3aa: CAWNRGTSDEQYF
CDR3nt: TGTGCCTGGAATCGCGGGACAAGTGACGAGCAGTACTTC

abundance: .
d_gene: TRBD1
j_gene: TRBJ2-7
v_gene: TRBV2
CDR3aa: CASSGQGASEQYF
CDR3nt: TGTGCCAGCTCCGGACAGGGGGCGTCCGAGCAGTACTTC

abundance: .
d_gene: TRBD2
j_gene: TRBJ2-1
v_gene: TRBV2
CDR3aa: CAITLGTSGYNEQFF
CDR3nt: TGTGCCATCACACTAGGAACTAGCGGATACAATGAGCAGTTCTTC

abundance: .
d_gene: .
j_gene: TRBJ2-1
v_gene: TRBV13
CDR3aa: CASSLSDWRYNEQFF
CDR3nt: TGTGCCAGCAGCTTGTCAGACTGGCGGTACAATGAGCAGTTCTTC

abundance: .
d_gene: .
j_gene: TRBJ2-7
v_gene: TRBV5-1
CDR3aa: CASSLVQATYEQYF
CDR3nt: TGCGCCAGCAGCTTGGTACAGGCTACCTACGAGCAGTACTTC

abundance: .
d_gene: .
j_gene: TRBJ2-5
v_gene: TRBV28
CDR3aa: CASSFIETQYF
CDR3nt: TGTGCCAGCAGTTTTATTGAGACCCAGTACTTC

abundance: .
d_gene: .
j_gene: TRBJ2-3
v_gene: TRBV5-1
CDR3aa: CASSSGTDRRTDTQYF
CDR3nt: TGCGCCAGCAGTTCAGGGACGGATCGCCGCACAGATACGCAGTATTTT

abundance: .
d_gene: .
j_gene: TRBJ2-7
v_gene: TRBV21-1
CDR3aa: CASRALGTLAYEQYF
CDR3nt: TGTGCCAGCAGAGCCCTCGGGACTCTAGCCTACGAGCAGTACTTC

abundance: .
d_gene: TRBD1
j_gene: TRBJ2-7
v_gene: TRBV6-5
CDR3aa: CASSLGQGAYEQYF
CDR3nt: TGTGCCAGCAGCCTTGGACAGGGGGCCTACGAGCAGTACTTC

abundance: .
d_gene: .
j_gene: TRBJ1-1
v_gene: TRBV27
CDR3aa: CASSWGQNTEAFF
CDR3nt: TGTGCCAGCAGTTGGGGACAGAACACTGAAGCTTTCTTT

abundance: .
d_gene: .
j_gene: TRBJ2-7
v_gene: TRBV9
CDR3aa: CASSVVPSESYEQYF
CDR3nt: TGTGCCAGCAGCGTAGTTCCTAGCGAGTCCTACGAGCAGTACTTC

abundance: .
d_gene: TRBD2
j_gene: TRBJ2-1
v_gene: TRBV5-1
CDR3aa: CASSLLSGTYNEQFF
CDR3nt: TGCGCCAGCAGCTTACTCAGCGGGACCTACAATGAGCAGTTCTTC

abundance: .
d_gene: TRBD2
j_gene: TRBJ2-7
v_gene: TRBV7-9
CDR3aa: CASSDSGKTYEQYF
CDR3nt: TGTGCCAGCAGCGATAGCGGGAAGACCTACGAGCAGTACTTC

abundance: .
d_gene: .
j_gene: TRBJ1-5
v_gene: TRBV28
CDR3aa: CASRPDSYNQPQHF
CDR3nt: TGTGCCAGCAGACCGGACAGCTACAATCAGCCCCAGCATTTT

abundance: few
d_gene: TRBD2
j_gene: TRBJ2-1
v_gene: TRBV7-2
CDR3aa: CASSLAGLAGGTIYNEQFF
CDR3nt: TGTGCCAGCAGCTTAGCGGGACTAGCGGGAGGGACGATCTACAATGAGCAGTTCTTC

abundance: .
d_gene: .
j_gene: TRBJ2-7
v_gene: TRBV2
CDR3aa: CASSEGAGFAYEQYF
CDR3nt: TGTGCCAGCAGTGAAGGTGCAGGTTTCGCCTACGAGCAGTACTTC

abundance: .
d_gene: TRBD1
j_gene: TRBJ2-3
v_gene: TRBV28
CDR3aa: CASSWDRAVTDTQYF
CDR3nt: TGTGCCAGCAGCTGGGACAGGGCGGTTACAGATACGCAGTATTTT

abundance: .
d_gene: .
j_gene: TRBJ2-7
v_gene: TRBV6-5
CDR3aa: CASSYKGDHEQYF
CDR3nt: TGTGCCAGCAGTTACAAGGGGGACCACGAGCAGTACTTC

abundance: medium-sized
d_gene: .
j_gene: TRBJ2-2
v_gene: TRBV6-4
CDR3aa: CASSDDGEVTGELFF
CDR3nt: TGTGCCAGCAGTGACGACGGGGAGGTTACCGGGGAGCTGTTTTTT

abundance: .
d_gene: .
j_gene: TRBJ1-6
v_gene: TRBV5-1
CDR3aa: CASSSTSPGGTNSPLHF
CDR3nt: TGCGCCAGCAGCTCGACTTCTCCGGGAGGAACCAATTCACCCCTCCACTTT

abundance: .
d_gene: .
j_gene: TRBJ2-3
v_gene: TRBV25-1
CDR3aa: CASSEQAFSTDTQYF
CDR3nt: TGTGCCAGCAGTGAACAAGCATTTAGCACAGATACGCAGTATTTT

abundance: .
d_gene: .
j_gene: TRBJ1-3
v_gene: TRBV4-1
CDR3aa: CASSQTTGSGNTIYF
CDR3nt: TGCGCCAGCAGCCAGACGACAGGCTCTGGAAACACCATATATTTT

abundance: once
d_gene: TRBD2
j_gene: TRBJ2-1
v_gene: TRBV28
CDR3aa: CASSFRGLAAHEQFF
CDR3nt: TGTGCCAGCAGTTTTAGGGGACTAGCGGCCCATGAGCAGTTCTTC

abundance: .
d_gene: TRBD1
j_gene: TRBJ1-2
v_gene: TRBV13
CDR3aa: CASSLGRGHYGYTF
CDR3nt: TGTGCCAGCAGCTTAGGCAGGGGGCACTATGGCTACACCTTC

abundance: .
d_gene: .
j_gene: TRBJ2-7
v_gene: TRBV14
CDR3aa: CASSQDRGPSYEQYF
CDR3nt: TGTGCCAGCAGCCAAGACAGGGGACCTTCCTACGAGCAGTACTTC

abundance: many
d_gene: .
j_gene: TRBJ2-3
v_gene: TRBV15
CDR3aa: CATSRERVVDTQYF
CDR3nt: TGTGCCACCAGCAGAGAGCGCGTGGTAGATACGCAGTATTTT

abundance: .
d_gene: .
j_gene: TRBJ2-1
v_gene: TRBV28
CDR3aa: CASNEGSRGHNEQFF
CDR3nt: TGTGCCAGCAATGAGGGTTCTAGGGGACACAATGAGCAGTTCTTC

abundance: few
d_gene: .
j_gene: TRBJ2-1
v_gene: TRBV7-9
CDR3aa: CASSHQGVGSYNEQFF
CDR3nt: TGTGCCAGCAGCCACCAAGGAGTCGGATCCTACAATGAGCAGTTCTTC

abundance: .
d_gene: .
j_gene: TRBJ2-1
v_gene: TRBV7-9
CDR3aa: CASSFLGTSLDYNEQFF
CDR3nt: TGTGCCAGCAGCTTTCTAGGAACTAGTCTAGACTACAATGAGCAGTTCTTC

abundance: .
d_gene: .
j_gene: TRBJ2-3
v_gene: TRBV6-5
CDR3aa: CASSSPDSTDTQYF
CDR3nt: TGTGCCAGCAGTTCGCCGGACAGCACAGATACGCAGTATTTT

abundance: .
d_gene: .
j_gene: TRBJ1-2
v_gene: TRBV9
CDR3aa: CASSVSGGSAYGYTF
CDR3nt: TGTGCCAGCAGCGTATCGGGAGGGAGTGCCTATGGCTACACCTTC

abundance: .
d_gene: .
j_gene: TRBJ2-7
v_gene: TRBV6-5
CDR3aa: CASKGRSHYEQYF
CDR3nt: TGTGCCAGCAAAGGGAGGAGCCACTACGAGCAGTACTTC

abundance: .
d_gene: .
j_gene: TRBJ1-2
v_gene: TRBV27
CDR3aa: CASSLSPSNGYTF
CDR3nt: TGTGCCAGCAGTTTATCCCCCTCGAACGGCTACACCTTC

abundance: .
d_gene: TRBD1
j_gene: TRBJ1-4
v_gene: TRBV7-9
CDR3aa: CASSEPGQGEKLFF
CDR3nt: TGTGCCAGCAGCGAGCCGGGACAGGGTGAAAAACTGTTTTTT

abundance: .
d_gene: TRBD1
j_gene: TRBJ1-3
v_gene: TRBV25-1
CDR3aa: CASSEEGARGNTIYF
CDR3nt: TGTGCCAGCAGTGAGGAGGGGGCGCGTGGAAACACCATATATTTT

abundance: .
d_gene: TRBD1
j_gene: TRBJ2-3
v_gene: TRBV19
CDR3aa: CASRPTGTGRGTDTQYF
CDR3nt: TGTGCCAGTAGACCAACCGGGACAGGAAGGGGTACAGATACGCAGTATTTT

abundance: .
d_gene: TRBD2
j_gene: TRBJ2-7
v_gene: TRBV27
CDR3aa: CASSPTSSNYEQYF
CDR3nt: TGTGCCAGCAGTCCGACTAGCAGCAACTACGAGCAGTACTTC

abundance: .
d_gene: .
j_gene: TRBJ1-1
v_gene: TRBV11-3
CDR3aa: CASSLEAGDNTEAFF
CDR3nt: TGTGCCAGCAGCTTAGAGGCAGGGGACAACACTGAAGCTTTCTTT

abundance: .
d_gene: .
j_gene: TRBJ2-1
v_gene: TRBV13
CDR3aa: CASSLHIGEFSYNEQFF
CDR3nt: TGTGCCAGCAGCTTACACATAGGGGAGTTCTCCTACAATGAGCAGTTCTTC

abundance: .
d_gene: .
j_gene: TRBJ2-4
v_gene: TRBV2
CDR3aa: CARGPANPANIQYF
CDR3nt: TGTGCCAGGGGGCCCGCCAACCCGGCAAACATTCAGTACTTC

abundance: .
d_gene: .
j_gene: TRBJ1-5
v_gene: TRBV5-6
CDR3aa: CASSLAGEGTQPQHF
CDR3nt: TGTGCCAGCAGCTTGGCCGGGGAAGGTACTCAGCCCCAGCATTTT

abundance: .
d_gene: TRBD2
j_gene: TRBJ2-7
v_gene: TRBV6-1
CDR3aa: CASSPRLAGPYEQYF
CDR3nt: TGTGCCAGCAGCCCCAGACTAGCGGGGCCCTACGAGCAGTACTTC

abundance: .
d_gene: TRBD1
j_gene: TRBJ2-3
v_gene: TRBV5-4
CDR3aa: CASSLYRTGMDTQYF
CDR3nt: TGTGCCAGCAGCTTGTATCGGACAGGGATGGATACGCAGTATTTT

abundance: once
d_gene: .
j_gene: TRBJ2-7
v_gene: TRBV28
CDR3aa: CASSYGYGQYF
CDR3nt: TGTGCCAGCAGTTATGGCTACGGGCAGTACTTC

abundance: .
d_gene: TRBD1
j_gene: TRBJ2-1
v_gene: TRBV4-1
CDR3aa: CASSRQKRQGRDEQFF
CDR3nt: TGCGCCAGCAGCCGCCAAAAACGACAGGGTAGGGATGAGCAGTTCTTC

abundance: .
d_gene: .
j_gene: TRBJ2-3
v_gene: TRBV14
CDR3aa: CASSQWSDTQYF
CDR3nt: TGTGCCAGCAGCCAATGGTCGGATACGCAGTATTTT

abundance: .
d_gene: .
j_gene: TRBJ1-5
v_gene: TRBV4-1
CDR3aa: CASSLDWGSRNQPQHF
CDR3nt: TGCGCCAGCAGCCTTGACTGGGGGAGCCGTAATCAGCCCCAGCATTTT

abundance: few
d_gene: .
j_gene: TRBJ2-2
v_gene: TRBV18
CDR3aa: CASSPPGMGNTGELFF
CDR3nt: TGTGCCAGCTCACCCCCGGGGATGGGGAACACCGGGGAGCTGTTTTTT

abundance: .
d_gene: .
j_gene: TRBJ2-5
v_gene: TRBV1
CDR3aa: CTSSQEVAGRDRETQYF
CDR3nt: TGCACCAGCAGCCAAGAGGTAGCGGGACGCGATCGGGAGACCCAGTACTTC

abundance: .
d_gene: .
j_gene: TRBJ2-3
v_gene: TRBV7-9
CDR3aa: CASSLFRGGTDTQYF
CDR3nt: TGTGCCAGCAGCTTATTTCGGGGAGGCACAGATACGCAGTATTTT

abundance: .
d_gene: TRBD2
j_gene: TRBJ2-4
v_gene: TRBV19
CDR3aa: CASGSGLAGGKAKNIQYF
CDR3nt: TGTGCCAGTGGATCGGGACTAGCGGGAGGAAAGGCCAAAAACATTCAGTACTTC

abundance: .
d_gene: TRBD2
j_gene: TRBJ2-7
v_gene: TRBV4-1
CDR3aa: CASSHPGLAMYEQYF
CDR3nt: TGCGCCAGCAGCCACCCGGGACTAGCGATGTACGAGCAGTACTTC

abundance: few
d_gene: TRBD1
j_gene: TRBJ2-7
v_gene: TRBV19
CDR3aa: CASSPGQAYEQYF
CDR3nt: TGTGCCAGTAGTCCTGGACAGGCATACGAGCAGTACTTC

abundance: medium-sized
d_gene: TRBD2
j_gene: TRBJ2-1
v_gene: TRBV5-4
CDR3aa: CASSLVAGEHNEQFF
CDR3nt: TGTGCCAGCAGCTTGGTAGCGGGAGAGCACAATGAGCAGTTCTTC

abundance: few
d_gene: .
j_gene: TRBJ2-1
v_gene: TRBV5-1
CDR3aa: CASSLGTESYNEQFF
CDR3nt: TGCGCCAGCAGCCTGGGGACTGAATCCTACAATGAGCAGTTCTTC

abundance: .
d_gene: TRBD1
j_gene: TRBJ2-2
v_gene: TRBV28
CDR3aa: CASSFTDRADGELFF
CDR3nt: TGTGCCAGCAGTTTCACCGACAGGGCTGACGGGGAGCTGTTTTTT